One and the same sample provided the 5 T cell receptor beta chains below, sequenced in a study of shared clonotypes between healthy human individuals. The method was immunoSEQ multiplex PCR; TCRdb's version includes in-frame clones alone and lacks a portion of them. The table lists around 980,000 clones, 75% to 80% of them singletons. Input material: memory CD4+ T cells from PBMCs. The sample's subset: CD45RA-negative fraction. These receptors were taken from a man between 18 and 29 years old in good health. Some clones in this sample may be carry-over from other donors' samples.

For this clone: This may be a read error: a much more frequent sequence differs by one nucleotide. The chain carries TRBV27 and TRBJ2-7; 12 nucleotides match TRBD2. The CDR3 totals 15 residues. V dropped 5 bases and J dropped 1; count of bases not matched to a gene: 3. Per the germline V gene, CDR1 is MNHEY and CDR2 is SMNVEV (reference sequence). The CDR3: CASSPTSGRSYEQYF. CDR3 bases: TGTGCCAGCAGTCCTACTAGCGGGAGGTCCTACGAGCAGTACTTC.

Regarding this clone: Other nucleotide sequences from this sample produce the same CDR3. This sequence joins TRBV9 and TRBJ2-5; D uncertain. V dropped 0 bases and J dropped 2 bases, with 5 bases sitting between them. Looked up from germline, CDR1 is SGDLS and CDR2 is YYNGEE. This CDR3 contains 13 residues. The CDR3 loop reads CASSVGHQETQYF. The CDR3 DNA reads TGTGCCAGCAGCGTAGGACATCAAGAGACCCAGTACTTC.

Concerning this clone itself: A much larger clone sits a single nucleotide away, making a read error possible. This same CDR3 is encoded by further DNA sequences in the sample. This rearrangement joins TRBV7-9 to TRBJ1-5, with a possible D match to TRBD1 (6 bases). The CDR3 length is 14 residues. The V end was cut by 4 bases, the J end by 3 bases, with 10 bases between. CDR1 is SEHNR, CDR2 FQNEAQ, per germline (reference sequence). CDR3 DNA sequence: TGTGCCAGCAGCTCTGGACAGCCCAATCAGCCCCAGCATTTT. It translates to CASSSGQPNQPQHF.

V and J are TRBV5-1 and TRBJ1-1; 8 positions match TRBD1. This CDR3 is built from 16 residues. The J segment lost 1 base and the V segment lost 4 bases, leaving 9 bases of the junction unmatched. Germline V lookup: CDR1 SGHRS, CDR2 YFSETQ. The CDR3 region has the DNA TGCGCCAGCAGCACAGGACAGGGCCGAGGGAACACTGAAGCTTTCTTT. Encoded protein: CASSTGQGRGNTEAFF.

The J gene is TRBJ2-7, the V gene TRBV9, with D perhaps matching TRBD1 or TRBD2 (5 bases each). The CDR3 spans 15 residues. V lost 0 bases, J lost 3 bases, and 13 bases lay in between. The germline CDR1 and CDR2 sequences are SGDLS and YYNGEE. CDR3 residues: CASSVGDGRYYEQYF. The CDR3 nucleotides are TGTGCCAGCAGCGTAGGGGACGGACGTTACTACGAGCAGTACTTC.